This T cell receptor (beta chain) comes out of a study of T-cell memory formation after mild COVID-19. TCRdb re-called the 5' RACE reads through MiXCR, storing one row per CDR3 protein. The sample records 500,000 to 550,000 distinct CDR3 sequences, about 20% being singletons. The germline CDR1 and CDR2 sequences are LGHNA and YSLEER. The CDR3 consists of 15 residues. V lost 0 bases, J lost 12 bases, and 9 bases stayed unmatched. Sequenced input: PBMCs or a T cell subset sorted from them (not recorded which). This sequence joins TRBV4-3 and TRBJ2-1, with 9 bases fitting TRBD2. This receptor was obtained from an adult woman who had mild COVID-19 (a few samples of this study predate the infection). Cell type and time point are not known. CDR3 residues: CASSQDRLGTSSQFF. CDR3 DNA sequence: TGCGCCAGCAGCCAAGATCGGCTAGGGACTAGCTCGCAGTTCTTC.